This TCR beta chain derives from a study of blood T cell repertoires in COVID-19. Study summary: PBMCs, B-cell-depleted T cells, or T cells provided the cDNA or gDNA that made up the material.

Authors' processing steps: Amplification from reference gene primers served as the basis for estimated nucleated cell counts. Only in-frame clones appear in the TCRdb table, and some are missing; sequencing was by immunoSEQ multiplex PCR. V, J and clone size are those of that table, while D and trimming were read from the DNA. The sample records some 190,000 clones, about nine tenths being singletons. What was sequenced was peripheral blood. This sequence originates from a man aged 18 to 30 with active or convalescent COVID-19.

DNA for the CDR3: TGTGCCAGCAGCTTGGTCGCAGGGAACAATCAGCCCCAGCATTTT. Protein: CASSLVAGNNQPQHF. The chain employs TRBV7-2 and TRBJ1-5; weak D call: TRBD1 (5 bases). Germline CDR1 is SGHTA and CDR2 is FQGNSA. Trimming left V 3 bases short and J 3 bases short, with 12 bases between. CDR3 length: 15 residues.